What follows describes a single TCR beta chain. What it binds is unknown. Germline CDR1 and CDR2: SGHTA and FQGTGA. CDR3 length: 15 amino acids. V was shortened by 4 bases and J by 0 bases, with 9 bases between the two germline ends. This sample is drawn from a study of shared clonotypes between healthy human individuals. TCRdb's table, derived via immunoSEQ multiplex PCR, lists solely in-frame clones and lacks some. This sample has over 2 million clones, with around 90% found just once. Donors included only healthy HIV-negative adults lacking recent acute infections or vaccinations. General study points: The study found roughly 5% of naive CD4 clonotypes shared across a few donors. The small donor group covered limited genetic and exposure diversity.

This clonotype was sampled from a man between 18 and 29 years old in good health. Some clones in this sample may be carry-over from other donors' samples. Source material: naive CD4+ T cells from PBMCs. Documented subset: CD45RA+ positively selected. The J gene is TRBJ2-2, the V gene TRBV7-3; D unclear. CDR3 protein: CASSSGNPNTGELFF. The CDR3, as DNA: TGTGCCAGCAGCTCCGGTAACCCGAACACCGGGGAGCTGTTTTTT.